The 2 T cell receptor beta chains given below trace back to one sample, sequenced in a study of cytomegalovirus exposure and HLA in healthy donors. The assay was immunoSEQ multiplex PCR, and TCRdb's table has in-frame clones only and misses some. The sample yields 150,000 to 180,000 clones, 70% to 90% seen once. The sequenced sample was PBMCs. The source of these receptors is a human donor in good health.

This clone was picked up one time. The rearrangement links TRBV2 to TRBJ2-5, with D hard to call. Germline V gene sequence: CDR1 SNHLY, CDR2 FYNNEI. Trimming cost V 7 bases and J 4 bases, with 13 bases left between them. The CDR3 has 13 residues. CDR3 in DNA: TGTGCCAGCAACGTTAACCGAGCAGAGACCCAGTACTTC. This codes for CASNVNRAETQYF.

This clone has a single count. V usage is TRBV2 and J usage is TRBJ2-1; 7 bases are a match to TRBD1. The CDR3 loop spans 13 amino acids. With V trimmed by 6 bases and J by 5 bases, 4 bases remained unmatched. Germline V lookup: CDR1 SNHLY, CDR2 FYNNEI. As DNA, the CDR3 is TGTGCCAGCAGAGTCGGGACAGACAATGAGCAGTTCTTC. Its translation is CASRVGTDNEQFF.